This T cell receptor (beta chain) is drawn from a study of CD8 T cells in Susac syndrome. Under recently defined diagnostic criteria, the patients with Susac syndrome qualified as having definite or probable disease. Trimming took 5 bases from V and 6 from J; bases not matched to a gene: 12. The CDR3 runs to 15 residues. Per the germline V gene, CDR1 is DFQATT and CDR2 is SNEGSKA (reference sequence). Random hexamers were used to reverse transcribe roughly 0.45 to 1 ug of RNA. One entry per CDR3 protein, called by TCRdb with MiXCR from the immunoSEQ multiplex PCR reads. The sample lists a few hundred thousand distinct CDR3 sequences; 94% were seen once.

V usage is TRBV20-1 and J usage is TRBJ2-3, with 9 bases lining up with TRBD2. The sequencing input was CD4+ T cells from PBMCs. This sequence originates from a human donor with Susac syndrome. This CDR3 reads CSAHEVAGESDTQYF. CDR3 nucleotide sequence: TGCAGTGCTCACGAGGTAGCGGGGGAGTCGGATACGCAGTATTTT.